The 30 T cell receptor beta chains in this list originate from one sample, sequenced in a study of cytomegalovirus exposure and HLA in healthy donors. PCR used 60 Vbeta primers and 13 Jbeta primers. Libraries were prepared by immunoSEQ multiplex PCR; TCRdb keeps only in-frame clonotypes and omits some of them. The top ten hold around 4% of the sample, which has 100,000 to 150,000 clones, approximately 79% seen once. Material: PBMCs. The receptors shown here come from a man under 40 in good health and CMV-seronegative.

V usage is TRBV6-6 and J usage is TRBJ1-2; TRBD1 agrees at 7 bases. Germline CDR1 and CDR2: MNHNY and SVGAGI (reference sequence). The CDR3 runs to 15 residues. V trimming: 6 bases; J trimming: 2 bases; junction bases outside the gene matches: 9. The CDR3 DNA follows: TGTGCCAGCAGCTACGGGGACAGTTGGAACTATGGCTACACCTTC. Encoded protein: CASSYGDSWNYGYTF.

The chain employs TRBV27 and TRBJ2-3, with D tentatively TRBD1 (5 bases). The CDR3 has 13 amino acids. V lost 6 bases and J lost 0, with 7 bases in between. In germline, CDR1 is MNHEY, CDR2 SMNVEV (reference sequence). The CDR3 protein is CASRRQSTDTQYF. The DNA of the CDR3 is TGTGCCAGCAGGAGACAGAGCACAGATACGCAGTATTTT.

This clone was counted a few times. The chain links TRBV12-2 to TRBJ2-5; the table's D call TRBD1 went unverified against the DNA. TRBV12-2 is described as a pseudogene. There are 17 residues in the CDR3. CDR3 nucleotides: TGTGCAAGTCGCTCTAGGCCGGGACAGGGAATTAAAGAGACCCAGTACTTC. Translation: CASRSRPGQGIKETQYF.

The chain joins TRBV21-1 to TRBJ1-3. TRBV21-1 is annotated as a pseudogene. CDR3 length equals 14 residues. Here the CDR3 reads CASNGGSSGNTIYF. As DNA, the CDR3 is TGTGCCAGCAACGGGGGGTCCTCTGGAAACACCATATATTTT.

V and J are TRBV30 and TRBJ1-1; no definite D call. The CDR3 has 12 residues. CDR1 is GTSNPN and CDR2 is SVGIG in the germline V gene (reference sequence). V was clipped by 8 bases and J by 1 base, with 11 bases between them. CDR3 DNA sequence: TGTGCCCGCGGCACGAGGAACACTGAAGCTTTCTTT. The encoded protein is CARGTRNTEAFF.

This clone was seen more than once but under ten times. Written as DNA, the CDR3 is TGTGCCAGCAGTCCCGGGACAGGGGGAGGCATTCAGTACTTC. Its translation: CASSPGTGGGIQYF. The chain recombines TRBV6-5 with TRBJ2-4; 11 bases match TRBD1. From germline, CDR1 is MNHEY and CDR2 SVGAGI. After removal of 5 bases from V and 9 bases from J, the junction contained 6 bases not matched to a gene. The CDR3 is made up of 14 amino acids.

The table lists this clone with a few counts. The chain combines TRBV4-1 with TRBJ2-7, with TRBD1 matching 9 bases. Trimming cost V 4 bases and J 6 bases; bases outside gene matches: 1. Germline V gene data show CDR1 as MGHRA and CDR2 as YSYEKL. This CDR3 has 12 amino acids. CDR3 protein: CASSLQGAEQYF. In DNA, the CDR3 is TGCGCCAGCAGCCTACAGGGGGCCGAGCAGTACTTC.

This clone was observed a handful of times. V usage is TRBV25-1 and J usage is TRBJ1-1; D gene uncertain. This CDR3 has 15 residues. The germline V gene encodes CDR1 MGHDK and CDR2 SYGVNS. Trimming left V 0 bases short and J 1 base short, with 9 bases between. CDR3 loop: CASSEYAGENTEAFF. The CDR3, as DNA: TGTGCCAGCAGTGAATATGCCGGGGAGAACACTGAAGCTTTCTTT.

The CDR3 DNA reads as TGTGCCAGCAGTTACGACGCCGACTCAAACACTGAAGCTTTCTTT. This gives the protein CASSYDADSNTEAFF. The chain uses TRBV6-5 and TRBJ1-1; D unclear. This CDR3 comprises 15 residues. Germline V gives CDR1 MNHEY, CDR2 SVGAGI. V shed 2 bases and J shed 2 bases, with 12 bases lying between them.

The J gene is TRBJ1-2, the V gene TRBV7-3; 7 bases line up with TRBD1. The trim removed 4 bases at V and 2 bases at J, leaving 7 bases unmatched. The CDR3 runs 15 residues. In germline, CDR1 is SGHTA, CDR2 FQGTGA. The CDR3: CASSYSMTGNYGYTF. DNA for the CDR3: TGTGCCAGCAGCTACTCGATGACAGGGAACTATGGCTACACCTTC.

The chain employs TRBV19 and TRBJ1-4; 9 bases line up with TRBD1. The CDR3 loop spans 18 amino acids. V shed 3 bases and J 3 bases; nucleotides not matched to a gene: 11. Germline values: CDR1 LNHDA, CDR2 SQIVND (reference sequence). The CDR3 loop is CASSISTLGQGPNEKLFF. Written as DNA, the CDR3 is TGTGCCAGTAGTATTTCAACTCTGGGACAGGGACCTAATGAAAAACTGTTTTTT.

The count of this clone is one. Here the CDR3 DNA reads TGTGCCAGCAGCCGGAGACGGCAAGAGACCCAGTACTTC. Translation: CASSRRRQETQYF. The V and J genes are TRBV6-5 and TRBJ2-5, with unresolved D. The V gene lost 6 bases and the J gene lost 2 bases, with 10 bases spanning the gap. Germline V lookup: CDR1 MNHEY, CDR2 SVGAGI. The length of the CDR3 is 13 residues.

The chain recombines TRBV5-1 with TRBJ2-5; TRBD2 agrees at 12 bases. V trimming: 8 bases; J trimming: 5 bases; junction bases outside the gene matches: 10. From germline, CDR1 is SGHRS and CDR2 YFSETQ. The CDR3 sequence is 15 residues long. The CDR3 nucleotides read TGCGCCAGTACCCTGAGACTAGCGGGGGACGAGACCCAGTACTTC. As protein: CASTLRLAGDETQYF.

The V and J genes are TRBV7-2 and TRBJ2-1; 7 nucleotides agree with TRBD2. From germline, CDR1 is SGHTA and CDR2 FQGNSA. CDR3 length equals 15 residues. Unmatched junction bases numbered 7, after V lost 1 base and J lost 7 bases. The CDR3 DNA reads TGTGCCAGCAGCTTAGATTCGACTAGCCTAAATGAGCAGTTCTTC. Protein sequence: CASSLDSTSLNEQFF.

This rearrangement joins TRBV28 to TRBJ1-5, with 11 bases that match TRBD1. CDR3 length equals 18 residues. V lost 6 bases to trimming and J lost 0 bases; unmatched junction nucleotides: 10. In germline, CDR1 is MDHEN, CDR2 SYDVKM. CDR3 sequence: CASRTGQGASYSNQPQHF. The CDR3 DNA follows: TGTGCCAGCAGAACAGGACAGGGGGCTTCGTATAGCAATCAGCCCCAGCATTTT.

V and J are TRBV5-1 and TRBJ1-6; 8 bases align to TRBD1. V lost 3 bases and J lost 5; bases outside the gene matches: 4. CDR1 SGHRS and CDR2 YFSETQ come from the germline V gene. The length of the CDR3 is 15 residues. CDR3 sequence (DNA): TGCGCCAGCAGCTCGGGGACAGGTGATAATTCACCCCTCCACTTT. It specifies CASSSGTGDNSPLHF.

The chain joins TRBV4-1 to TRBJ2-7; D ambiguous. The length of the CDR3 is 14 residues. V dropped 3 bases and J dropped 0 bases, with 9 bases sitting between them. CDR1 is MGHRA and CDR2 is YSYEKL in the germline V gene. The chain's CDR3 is CASSHGRSSYEQYF. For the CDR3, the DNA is TGCGCCAGCAGCCACGGAAGGAGCTCCTACGAGCAGTACTTC.

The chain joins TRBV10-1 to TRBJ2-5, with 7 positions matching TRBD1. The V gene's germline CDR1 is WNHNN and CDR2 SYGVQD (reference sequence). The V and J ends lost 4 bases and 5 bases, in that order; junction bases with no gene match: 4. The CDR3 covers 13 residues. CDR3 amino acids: CASSGDRDETQYF. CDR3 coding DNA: TGCGCCAGCAGTGGAGACAGGGATGAGACCCAGTACTTC.

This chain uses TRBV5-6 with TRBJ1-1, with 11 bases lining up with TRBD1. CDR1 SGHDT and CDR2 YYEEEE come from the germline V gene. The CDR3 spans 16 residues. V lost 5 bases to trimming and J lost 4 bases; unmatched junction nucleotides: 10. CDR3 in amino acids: CASSFRDRGGGTEAFF. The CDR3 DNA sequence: TGTGCCAGCAGTTTCCGGGACAGGGGGGGTGGCACTGAAGCTTTCTTT.

The CDR3 loop reads CASSRDAGQGAKNEQFF. CDR3 nucleotides: TGTGCCAGCAGCCGAGATGCCGGACAGGGGGCTAAGAATGAGCAGTTCTTC. The chain is built from TRBV7-3 and TRBJ2-1; 11 bases are shared with TRBD1. J was trimmed by 7 bases and V by 5 bases; bases with no gene match: 13. There are 17 residues in the CDR3. CDR1 is SGHTA and CDR2 is FQGTGA in the germline V gene.

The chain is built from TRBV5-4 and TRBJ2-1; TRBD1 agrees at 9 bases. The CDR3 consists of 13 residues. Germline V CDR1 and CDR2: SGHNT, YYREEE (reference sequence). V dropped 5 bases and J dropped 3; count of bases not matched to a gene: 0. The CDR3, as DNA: TGTGCCAGCAGGGACAGGGGCTACAATGAGCAGTTCTTC. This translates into CASRDRGYNEQFF.

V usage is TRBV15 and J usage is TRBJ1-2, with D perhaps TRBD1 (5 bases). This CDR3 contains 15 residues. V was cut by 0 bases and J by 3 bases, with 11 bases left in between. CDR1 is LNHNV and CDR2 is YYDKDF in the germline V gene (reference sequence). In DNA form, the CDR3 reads TGTGCCACCAGCAGAGATCATGCGGGGGACTATGGCTACACCTTC. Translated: CATSRDHAGDYGYTF. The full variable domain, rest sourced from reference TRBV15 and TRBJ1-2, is DAMVIQNPRYQVTQFGKPVTLSCSQTLNHNVMYWYQQKSSQAPKLLFHYYDKDFNNEADTPDNFQSRRPNTSFCFLDIRSPGLGDTAMYLCATSRDHAGDYGYTFGSGTRLTVV.

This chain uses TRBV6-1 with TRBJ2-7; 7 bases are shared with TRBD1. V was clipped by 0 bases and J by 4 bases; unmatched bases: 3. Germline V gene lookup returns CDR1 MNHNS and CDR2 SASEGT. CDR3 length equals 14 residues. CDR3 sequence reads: CASSEAQGIYEQYF. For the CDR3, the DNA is TGTGCCAGCAGTGAAGCACAGGGGATTTACGAGCAGTACTTC.

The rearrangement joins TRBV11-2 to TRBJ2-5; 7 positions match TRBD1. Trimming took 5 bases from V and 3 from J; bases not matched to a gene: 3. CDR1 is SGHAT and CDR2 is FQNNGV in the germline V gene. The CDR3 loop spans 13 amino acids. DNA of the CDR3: TGTGCCAGCAGCCGAGACAGGGAAGAGACCCAGTACTTC. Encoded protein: CASSRDREETQYF.

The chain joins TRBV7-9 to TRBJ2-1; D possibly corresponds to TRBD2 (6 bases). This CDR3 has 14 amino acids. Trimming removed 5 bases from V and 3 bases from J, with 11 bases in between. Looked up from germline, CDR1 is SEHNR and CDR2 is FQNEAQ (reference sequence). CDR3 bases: TGTGCCAGCAGCCCGGGACTCTACTACAATGAGCAGTTCTTC. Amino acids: CASSPGLYYNEQFF.

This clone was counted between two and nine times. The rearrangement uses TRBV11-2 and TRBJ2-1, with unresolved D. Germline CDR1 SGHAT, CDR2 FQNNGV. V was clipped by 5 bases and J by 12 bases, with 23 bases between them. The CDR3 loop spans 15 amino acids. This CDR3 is CASSPTRGPRSGQFF. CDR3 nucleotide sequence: TGTGCCAGCAGCCCAACACGTGGGCCCAGGTCTGGGCAGTTCTTC. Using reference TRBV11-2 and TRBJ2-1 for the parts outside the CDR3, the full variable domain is EAGVAQSPRYKIIEKRQSVAFWCNPISGHATLYWYQQILGQGPKLLIQFQNNGVVDDSQLPKDRFSAERLKGVDSTLKIQPAKLEDSAVYLCASSPTRGPRSGQFFGPGTRLTVL.

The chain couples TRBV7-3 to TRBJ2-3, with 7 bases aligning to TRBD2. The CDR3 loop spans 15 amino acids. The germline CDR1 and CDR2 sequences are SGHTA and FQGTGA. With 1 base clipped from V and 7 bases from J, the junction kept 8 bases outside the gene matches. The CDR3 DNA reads TGTGCCAGCAGCTTAAAACCCACGACTAGCCATACGCAGTATTTT. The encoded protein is CASSLKPTTSHTQYF. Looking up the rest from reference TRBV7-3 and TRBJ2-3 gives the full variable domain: GAGVSQTPSNKVTEKGKYVELRCDPISGHTALYWYRQSLGQGPEFLIYFQGTGAADDSGLPNDRFFAVRPEGSVSTLKIQRTERGDSAVYLCASSLKPTTSHTQYFGPGTRLTVL.

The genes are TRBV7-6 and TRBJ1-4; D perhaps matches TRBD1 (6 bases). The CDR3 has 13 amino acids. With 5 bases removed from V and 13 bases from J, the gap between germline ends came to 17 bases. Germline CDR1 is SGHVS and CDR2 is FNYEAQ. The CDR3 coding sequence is TGTGCCAGCAGCATGGGACACCTGAAAAGACTGTTTTTT. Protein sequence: CASSMGHLKRLFF.

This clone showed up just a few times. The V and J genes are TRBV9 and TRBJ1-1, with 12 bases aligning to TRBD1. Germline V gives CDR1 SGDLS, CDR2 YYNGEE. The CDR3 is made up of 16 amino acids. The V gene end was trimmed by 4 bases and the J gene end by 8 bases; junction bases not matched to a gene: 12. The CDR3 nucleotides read TGTGCCAGCAGCCAGGGGGTGGGGACAGGGGGCGCGGAAGCTTTCTTT. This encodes CASSQGVGTGGAEAFF.

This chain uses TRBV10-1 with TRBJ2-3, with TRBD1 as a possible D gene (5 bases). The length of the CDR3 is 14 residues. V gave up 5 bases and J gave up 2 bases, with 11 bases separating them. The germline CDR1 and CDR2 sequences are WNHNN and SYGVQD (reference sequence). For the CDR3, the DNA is TGCGCCAGCAGTCATCTGACAGCCACAGATACGCAGTATTTT. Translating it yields CASSHLTATDTQYF.